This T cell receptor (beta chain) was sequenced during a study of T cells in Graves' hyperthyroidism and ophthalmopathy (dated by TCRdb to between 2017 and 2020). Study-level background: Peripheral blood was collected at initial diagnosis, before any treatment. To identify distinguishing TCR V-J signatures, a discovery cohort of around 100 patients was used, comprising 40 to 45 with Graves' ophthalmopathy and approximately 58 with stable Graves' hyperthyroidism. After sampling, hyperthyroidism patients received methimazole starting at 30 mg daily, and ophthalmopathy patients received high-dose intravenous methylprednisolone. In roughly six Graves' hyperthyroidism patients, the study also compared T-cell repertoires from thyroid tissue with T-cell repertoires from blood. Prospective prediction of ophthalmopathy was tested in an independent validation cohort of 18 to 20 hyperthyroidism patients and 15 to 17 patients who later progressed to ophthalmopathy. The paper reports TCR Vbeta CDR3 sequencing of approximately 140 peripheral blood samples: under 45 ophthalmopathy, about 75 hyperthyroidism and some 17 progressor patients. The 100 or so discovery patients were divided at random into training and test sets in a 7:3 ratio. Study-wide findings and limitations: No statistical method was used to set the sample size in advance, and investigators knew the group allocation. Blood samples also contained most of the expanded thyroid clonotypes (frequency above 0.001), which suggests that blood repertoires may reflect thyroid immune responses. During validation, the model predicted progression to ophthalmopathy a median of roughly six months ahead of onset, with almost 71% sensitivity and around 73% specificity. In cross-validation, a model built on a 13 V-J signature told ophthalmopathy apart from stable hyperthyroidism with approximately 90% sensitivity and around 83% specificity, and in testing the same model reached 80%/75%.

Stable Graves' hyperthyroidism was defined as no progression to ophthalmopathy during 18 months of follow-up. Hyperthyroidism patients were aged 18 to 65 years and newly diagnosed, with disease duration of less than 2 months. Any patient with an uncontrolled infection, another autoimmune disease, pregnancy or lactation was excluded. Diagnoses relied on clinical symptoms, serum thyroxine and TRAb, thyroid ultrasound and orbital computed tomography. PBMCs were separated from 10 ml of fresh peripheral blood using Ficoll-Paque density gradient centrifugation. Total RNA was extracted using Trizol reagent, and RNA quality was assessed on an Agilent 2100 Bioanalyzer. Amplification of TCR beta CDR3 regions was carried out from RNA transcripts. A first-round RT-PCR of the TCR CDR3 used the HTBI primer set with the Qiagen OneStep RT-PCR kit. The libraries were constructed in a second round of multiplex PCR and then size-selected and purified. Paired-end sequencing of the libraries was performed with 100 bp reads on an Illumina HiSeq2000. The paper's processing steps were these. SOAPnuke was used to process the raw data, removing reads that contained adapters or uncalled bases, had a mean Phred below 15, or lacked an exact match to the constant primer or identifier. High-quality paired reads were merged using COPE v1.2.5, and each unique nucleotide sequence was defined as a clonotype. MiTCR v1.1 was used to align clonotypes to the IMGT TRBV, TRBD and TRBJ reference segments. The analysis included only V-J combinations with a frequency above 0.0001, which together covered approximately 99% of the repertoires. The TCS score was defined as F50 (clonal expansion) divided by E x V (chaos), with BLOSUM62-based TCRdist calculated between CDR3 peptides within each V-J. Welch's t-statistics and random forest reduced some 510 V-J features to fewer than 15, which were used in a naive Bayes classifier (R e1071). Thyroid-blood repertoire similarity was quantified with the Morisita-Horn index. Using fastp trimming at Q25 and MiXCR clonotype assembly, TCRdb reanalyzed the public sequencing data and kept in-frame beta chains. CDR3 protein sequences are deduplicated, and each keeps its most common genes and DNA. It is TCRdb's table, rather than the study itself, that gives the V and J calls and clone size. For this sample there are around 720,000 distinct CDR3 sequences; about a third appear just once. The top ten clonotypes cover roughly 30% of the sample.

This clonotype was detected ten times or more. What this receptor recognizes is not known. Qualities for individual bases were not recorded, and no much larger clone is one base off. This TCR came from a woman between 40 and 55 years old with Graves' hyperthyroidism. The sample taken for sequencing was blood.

For the CDR3, the sequence is CASSELGTGGAWSNQPQHF. The DNA sequence reads TGTGCCAGCAGTGAACTTGGGACAGGGGGCGCGTGGAGCAATCAGCCCCAGCATTTT. Recombination joined TRBV2 with TRBJ1-5, with 12 bases aligning to TRBD1. V and J are trimmed by 2 bases and 1 base, and the gene matches miss 9 bases of the junction. Taken from the germline V gene, the CDR1 and CDR2 loops are SNHLY and FYNNEI. From the cysteine up to the phenylalanine, the CDR3 has a length of 19 residues. Only CDR3 DNA is held: 57 bases, read in frame from base 1. Joined to the reference TRBV2 and TRBJ1-5 proteins, this CDR3 gives the full variable domain: EPEVTQTPSHQVTQMGQEVILRCVPISNHLYFYWYRQILGQKVEFLVSFYNNEISEKSEIFDDQFSVERPDGSNFTLKIRSTKLEDSAMYFCASSELGTGGAWSNQPQHFGDGTRLSIL.